Below are 22 T cell receptor beta chains sequenced from a single sample in a study of regulatory T cells in long-lasting Graves disease. With iRepertoire HTBI primers and Arm-PCR of CDR3 regions, TCR beta libraries were built. A single record per CDR3 protein comes from TCRdb applying MiXCR to the multiplex PCR reads. The sample contains approximately 300,000 distinct CDR3 sequences, 18% of which appear only once. Time point described: newly diagnosed GD, antithyroid drugs for less than 3 months. RNA isolated from PBMCs was used to make the TCR library. This sample comprised peripheral blood mononuclear cells (PBMCs), obtained at new diagnosis, from a patient treated with antithyroid drugs. These receptors were obtained from a female donor with Graves disease.

This clonotype turned up a few times. The chain is built from TRBV4-1 and TRBJ2-7; TRBD2 agrees at 8 bases. The ends lost 6 bases at V and 0 bases at J; junction bases unmatched: 4. Per the germline V gene, CDR1 is MGHRA and CDR2 is YSYEKL. This CDR3 contains 14 residues. The CDR3 protein is CASRRGGSSYEQYF. The CDR3 bases are TGCGCCAGCAGGCGCGGGGGGAGCTCCTACGAGCAGTACTTC.

The rearrangement links TRBV28 to TRBJ1-5; D not resolved. This CDR3 comprises 12 residues. CDR1 and CDR2 from the germline V gene are MDHEN and SYDVKM. Trimming pared 8 bases from V and 4 bases from J, leaving 9 bases between. The CDR3 DNA is TGTGCCAGCTTTCTGATGAATCAGCCCCAGCATTTT. It specifies CASFLMNQPQHF.

This clonotype was counted at least ten times. The chain links TRBV10-3 to TRBJ2-1, with a tentative D call TRBD2 (6 bases). The CDR3 contains 13 residues. Germline V CDR1 and CDR2: ENHRY, SYGVKD. V lost 6 bases and J lost 0, with 6 bases in between. CDR3 DNA: TGTGCCATCAGGCGGGGCTCCTACAATGAGCAGTTCTTC. Residues: CAIRRGSYNEQFF.

This clonotype was recorded many times. DNA for the CDR3: TGTGCCAGCCGCGCAGGTGGACAGGATCGGGACATTCAGTACTTC. It specifies CASRAGGQDRDIQYF. The chain has TRBV2 and TRBJ2-4, with 7 bases aligning to TRBD1. This CDR3 is built from 15 residues. CDR1 is SNHLY and CDR2 is FYNNEI in the germline V gene. V shed 8 bases, J shed 8 bases, and the junction held 15 bases outside the gene matches.

This clonotype was counted many times. The rearrangement joins TRBV28 to TRBJ2-7; 9 bases line up with TRBD1. CDR1 and CDR2 (germline): MDHEN, SYDVKM. The CDR3 spans 17 residues. V lost 6 bases, J lost 3 bases, and 15 bases stayed unmatched. CDR3 coding DNA: TGTGCCAGCAGCAAGGAAGCCGGGACAGGGTATAACTACGAGCAGTACTTC. It is translated as CASSKEAGTGYNYEQYF.

The chain uses TRBV5-4 and TRBJ2-3, with D uncertain. Germline V gene sequence: CDR1 SGHNT, CDR2 YYREEE (reference sequence). This CDR3 region has 11 residues. Trimming cost V 4 bases and J 6 bases, with 6 bases left between them. As DNA, the CDR3 is TGTGCCAGCAGCCGTTCTGATACGCAGTATTTT. It codes for CASSRSDTQYF.

The chain is built from TRBV11-3 and TRBJ2-1; D remains unclear. V lost 3 bases and J 6 bases, leaving 18 bases between the germline ends. The CDR3 has 16 residues. Germline CDR1 is SGHNT and CDR2 is YENEEA. This CDR3 reads CASSFHPSRSVNEQFF. In DNA form, the CDR3 reads TGTGCCAGCAGCTTTCACCCCAGTCGGTCTGTCAATGAGCAGTTCTTC.

Only one count was recorded for this clonotype. This CDR3 is missing its conserved last phenylalanine or tryptophan, likely due to a read error. The chain is built from TRBV7-9 and TRBJ2-1, with D maybe TRBD2 (6 bases). Looked up from germline, CDR1 is SEHNR and CDR2 is FQNEAQ (reference sequence). There are 14 residues in the CDR3. Trimming pared 5 bases from V and 4 bases from J, leaving 12 bases between. This CDR3 reads CASSPGGLYNEQFL. CDR3 nucleotide sequence: TGTGCCAGCAGCCCCGGGGGACTGTACAATGAGCAGTTCCTC.

This clonotype was seen many times. The J gene is TRBJ1-1, the V gene TRBV10-3; TRBD1 is a possible D gene (6 bases). The CDR3 is 14 residues long. CDR1 is ENHRY, CDR2 SYGVKD, per germline. V was cut by 6 bases and J by 5 bases, with 16 bases left in between. This CDR3 is CAIRGSGAWTEAFF. CDR3 sequence (DNA): TGTGCCATCAGAGGATCGGGGGCGTGGACTGAAGCTTTCTTT.

A remark on this clonotype: A read error may explain this, as a much larger clone is one base away. The chain couples TRBV2 to TRBJ2-7; 11 positions agree with TRBD2. With V trimmed by 10 bases and J by 2 bases, 13 bases remained unmatched. This CDR3 contains 16 residues. In germline, CDR1 is SNHLY, CDR2 FYNNEI. The CDR3 sequence is CANTYPTSGSPYEQYF. The CDR3 DNA reads as TGTGCCAACACCTACCCCACTAGCGGGAGTCCCTACGAGCAGTACTTC.

A single count supports this clonotype. The gene calls are TRBV28 and TRBJ2-7; the match to TRBD2 covers 12 bases. Germline V gives CDR1 MDHEN, CDR2 SYDVKM. The CDR3 is 15 amino acids. Trimming removed 6 bases from V and 0 bases from J; junction bases left unmatched: 3. This CDR3 is CASSLAGGTSYEQYF. The CDR3 bases are TGTGCCAGCAGCCTAGCGGGAGGGACCTCCTACGAGCAGTACTTC.

The rearrangement joins TRBV15 to TRBJ2-7, with TRBD2 matching over 11 bases. From germline, CDR1 is LNHNV and CDR2 YYDKDF (reference sequence). The CDR3 contains 15 residues. V was pared by 5 bases and J by 1 base, with 4 bases of the junction left unmatched. The CDR3 DNA reads as TGTGCCACCAGCTTTGGGACTAGCGGTTCCTACGAGCAGTACTTC. Translating gives CATSFGTSGSYEQYF. The whole variable domain, filled in from reference TRBV15 and TRBJ2-7, reads DAMVIQNPRYQVTQFGKPVTLSCSQTLNHNVMYWYQQKSSQAPKLLFHYYDKDFNNEADTPDNFQSRRPNTSFCFLDIRSPGLGDTAMYLCATSFGTSGSYEQYFGPGTRLTVT.

This clonotype was seen ten or more times. The chain has TRBV12-3 or TRBV12-4 and TRBJ1-1; 8 positions agree with TRBD1. CDR3 size: 14 residues. V was pared by 5 bases and J by 3 bases, with 5 bases of the junction left unmatched. The CDR3 bases are TGTGCCAGCAGTCCTCCACAGGGGGACACTGAAGCTTTCTTT. As protein: CASSPPQGDTEAFF.

The chain has TRBV7-2 and TRBJ1-2; TRBD1 matches 7 bases. Germline CDR1 and CDR2: SGHTA and FQGNSA. V dropped 6 bases and J dropped 2; count of bases not matched to a gene: 6. The CDR3 has 14 residues. Written as DNA, the CDR3 is TGTGCCAGCAGACCGTCGGGACAGAACTATGGCTACACCTTC. Its protein product is CASRPSGQNYGYTF.

The V and J genes are TRBV28 and TRBJ2-1; 7 bases are a match to TRBD2. Germline values: CDR1 MDHEN, CDR2 SYDVKM. J was trimmed by 5 bases and V by 0 bases; bases with no gene match: 7. The CDR3 has 16 residues. The CDR3 bases are TGTGCCAGCAGTTTATGGCGGGAGTATATTAACAATGAGCAGTTCTTC. Protein: CASSLWREYINNEQFF.

There are a few counts of this clonotype. The chain recombines TRBV5-4 with TRBJ2-2, with a weak D call TRBD2 (5 bases). The germline V gene encodes CDR1 SGHNT and CDR2 YYREEE (reference sequence). The CDR3 is 15 amino acids. V was trimmed by 0 bases and J by 6 bases, leaving 12 bases between them. The CDR3 bases are TGTGCCAGCAGCTTGGTGGGGAGAGAGGCCGGGGAGCTGTTTTTT. Translation: CASSLVGREAGELFF.

In this sample, this clonotype turned up many times. The rearrangement links TRBV11-2 to TRBJ2-1; TRBD2 matches at 16 bases. The germline V gene has CDR1 SGHAT and CDR2 FQNNGV. The CDR3 extends over 22 amino acids. V shed 7 bases and J 4 bases; nucleotides not matched to a gene: 22. DNA for the CDR3: TGTGCCAGCACAAGTCGGTCTCCAAGGGGACTAGCGGGAGGGCCCGTTTACAATGAGCAGTTCTTC. Translated: CASTSRSPRGLAGGPVYNEQFF.

This clonotype was counted at least ten times. V and J are TRBV6-2 or TRBV6-3 and TRBJ2-3, with a tentative D call TRBD2 (6 bases). Germline V gene sequence: CDR1 MNHEY, CDR2 SVGEGT. The CDR3 covers 14 residues. The germline V and J ends were trimmed by 7 bases and 3 bases, with 14 bases remaining between them. The CDR3 nucleotides are TGTGCCAGCAACCCACTAGGGACTACAGATACGCAGTATTTT. This codes for CASNPLGTTDTQYF.

This clonotype has a count of ten or more. The chain joins TRBV7-9 to TRBJ1-4; D gene unclear. With 6 bases removed from V and 7 bases from J, the gap between germline ends came to 15 bases. CDR1 SEHNR and CDR2 FQNEAQ come from the germline V gene (reference sequence). This CDR3 region has 14 residues. The CDR3: CASSLSPVSEKLFF. CDR3 sequence (DNA): TGTGCCAGCAGTCTAAGTCCCGTTAGTGAAAAACTGTTTTTT.

About this clonotype: A far more abundant clone sits one base away, making this likely a read error. The chain couples TRBV11-3 to TRBJ1-5; no clear D gene. Looked up from germline, CDR1 is SGHNT and CDR2 is YENEEA. CDR3 length: 16 residues. In nucleotides, the CDR3 is TGTGCCAGCACCCTTCAGGCCGGGTTCGAAAATCAGTCCCAGCATTTT. It encodes CASTLQAGFENQSQHF.

Of note for this clonotype: Possible read error: a much larger clone is one base away. The genes are TRBV28 and TRBJ1-4; tentatively, D is TRBD1 (5 bases). The germline V gene has CDR1 MDHEN and CDR2 SYDVKM. This CDR3 spans 14 amino acids. The CDR3 coding sequence is TGTGCCACCAGTTTATTCAGGGAGGGAGAAAAACTGTTTTTT. This codes for CATSLFREGEKLFF.

The V gene is TRBV27, the J gene TRBJ1-1; 10 bases are a match to TRBD1. Germline loops: CDR1 MNHEY, CDR2 SMNVEV (reference sequence). V lost 4 bases, J lost 7 bases, and 9 bases stayed unmatched. The CDR3 extends over 15 amino acids. Written as DNA, the CDR3 is TGTGCCAGCAGTTCGGGGACAGGGGAGAAGGATGAAGCTTTCTTT. Residues: CASSSGTGEKDEAFF.